These T cell receptor beta chains were read from a single sample in a study of brain T cells in children with intractable seizures. Measured with immunoSEQ multiplex PCR; TCRdb has only the in-frame clones, and not every one. The sample carries about 110,000 clones, 85% to 95% recorded once. This specimen consisted of peripheral blood, obtained at surgery. The receptor set was obtained from a boy under two years old with hemimegalencephaly and intractable seizures. Each CDR3 is given with its conserved first and last residue. A D gene is named only where the DNA matches it firmly. Size values are once, few and many counts, or a class for expanded clones, and some rows have none.

clone_size d_call j_call v_call cdr3_aa cdr3_nt
. . TRBJ2-5 TRBV19 CASSIVGPETQYF TGTGCCAGTAGTATTGTAGGCCCAGAGACCCAGTACTTC
. . TRBJ2-1 TRBV9 CASSVEGPGDEQFF TGTGCCAGCAGCGTAGAGGGGCCCGGGGATGAGCAGTTCTTC
. TRBD2 TRBJ2-7 TRBV5-1 CASSFLAEAYEQYF TGCGCCAGCAGCTTTCTAGCGGAGGCCTACGAGCAGTACTTC
. TRBD1 TRBJ2-3 TRBV28 CASSSDRGLMADTQYF TGTGCCAGCAGTTCCGACAGGGGGCTAATGGCAGATACGCAGTATTTT
. . TRBJ2-2 TRBV25-1 CASRLGSAGELFF TGTGCCAGCCGTTTAGGCAGCGCCGGGGAGCTGTTTTTT
. . TRBJ2-7 TRBV3-1/TRBV3-2 CASSQDRALQYF TGTGCCAGCAGCCAAGATCGGGCCCTCCAGTACTTC
. TRBD2 TRBJ2-3 TRBV29-1 CSVEDRVTSRADTQYF TGCAGCGTTGAAGATAGGGTGACTAGCCGAGCAGATACGCAGTATTTT
. TRBD1 TRBJ2-3 TRBV7-2 CASSFSGTVSTDTQYF TGTGCCAGCAGCTTCTCCGGGACAGTTAGCACAGATACGCAGTATTTT
. . TRBJ2-1 TRBV21-1 CASSKGYGWTDNEQFF TGTGCCAGCAGCAAAGGTTACGGGTGGACAGACAATGAGCAGTTCTTC
. . TRBJ2-7 TRBV5-1 CASRLRDYEQYF TGCGCCAGCAGGTTGAGGGACTACGAGCAGTACTTC
. . TRBJ1-4 TRBV3-1/TRBV3-2 CASSQAGVPNEKLFF TGTGCCAGCAGCCAGGCGGGAGTACCTAATGAAAAACTGTTTTTT
. TRBD1 TRBJ2-5 TRBV10-3 CAISGGTGRSETQYF TGTGCCATCAGTGGCGGGACAGGGAGGTCGGAGACCCAGTACTTC
. TRBD1 TRBJ2-3 TRBV19 CASSIGGRGTDTQYF TGTGCCAGTAGTATAGGAGGCAGGGGGACAGATACGCAGTATTTT
. TRBD1 TRBJ2-5 TRBV4-2 CASSSSIAGTGETQYF TGTGCCAGCAGCTCCTCGATCGCCGGGACAGGAGAGACCCAGTACTTC
. . TRBJ2-7 TRBV28 CASSFGGWIEQYF TGTGCCAGCAGTTTTGGGGGATGGATCGAGCAGTACTTC
. . TRBJ1-2 TRBV27 CASSLGRGYGYTF TGTGCCAGCAGTTTAGGCAGGGGTTATGGCTACACCTTC
. TRBD2 TRBJ2-3 TRBV9 CASSVGTSGRLGGTQYF TGTGCCAGCAGCGTCGGGACTAGCGGGCGTTTAGGGGGTACGCAGTATTTT
once . TRBJ2-7 TRBV28 CASSTPGEGSYEQYF TGTGCCAGCAGTACCCCAGGGGAGGGCTCCTACGAGCAGTACTTC